Sequencing of this TCR beta chain was carried out in a study of beta chain features in type 1 diabetes. General study findings and limits: Across all four CD4+ subsets, people with type 1 diabetes showed modestly shorter TCRB CDR3s.

Comment on this clone: What it binds is unknown.

Reverse transcription of all isolated RNA meant that expressed TCRB transcripts were sequenced. Only in-frame clones appear in the TCRdb table, and some are missing; sequencing was by immunoSEQ multiplex PCR. Of nearly 700,000 clones in the sample, roughly 12% are singletons; the top ten hold approximately 0.02%. The CDR3 has 16 residues. V shed 0 bases and J shed 5 bases, with 15 bases lying between them. The germline V gene encodes CDR1 SGHRS and CDR2 YFSETQ. Purities over 98% were achieved in all sorted populations. The sequence came from a man younger than 35 with type 1 diabetes. The V gene is TRBV5-1, the J gene TRBJ2-1, with D tentatively TRBD1 (5 bases). Material: naive CD4+ T cells from blood. As DNA, the CDR3 is TGCGCCAGCAGCTTGGTGGGCAGGGCATCCGACAATGAGCAGTTCTTC. Protein product: CASSLVGRASDNEQFF.